Presented here are 18 T cell receptor beta chains from one specimen sequenced in a study of cytotoxic CD8 clonotypes in ibrutinib-treated CLL. The method was immunoSEQ multiplex PCR; TCRdb's version includes in-frame clones alone and lacks a portion of them. The sample has roughly 16,000 clones; around 64% are singletons. The sequencing used PBMCs, collected before ibrutinib treatment. The receptors stem from a human donor with chronic lymphocytic leukemia.

J is TRBJ2-1 and V is TRBV5-1, with TRBD2 matching 7 bases. Germline CDR1 and CDR2: SGHRS and YFSETQ. Trimming took 1 base from V and 4 from J; bases not matched to a gene: 5. CDR3 length: 15 amino acids. For the CDR3, the DNA is TGCGCCAGCAGCTTGCGTCTAGCGGCTTACAATGAGCAGTTCTTC. Its protein is CASSLRLAAYNEQFF.

The chain couples TRBV6-1 to TRBJ1-2; TRBD1 is a possible D gene (6 bases). This CDR3 is 13 amino acids long. The germline V gene has CDR1 MNHNS and CDR2 SASEGT. V was clipped by 7 bases and J by 3 bases, with 12 bases between them. Here the CDR3 DNA reads TGTGCCAGCAACAGACAGGCTTACTATGGCTACACCTTC. Translation gives CASNRQAYYGYTF.

The J gene is TRBJ1-2, the V gene TRBV4-2, with 8 positions matching TRBD1. The CDR3 runs 17 residues. CDR1 and CDR2 from the germline V gene are LGHNA and YNFKEQ. Germline trimming cut 0 bases from V and 5 bases from J; bases unmatched to any gene: 11. The CDR3 DNA is TGTGCCAGCAGCCAAGATCTTGTTTGGACAGGGTCGTATGGCTACACCTTC. Its protein is CASSQDLVWTGSYGYTF.

Only a few counts were recorded for this clone. The rearrangement joins TRBV18 to TRBJ1-5; unclear D gene. The germline V gene encodes CDR1 KGHSH and CDR2 LQKENI. The CDR3 runs to 15 residues. Trimming shortened V by 0 bases and J by 6 bases, and 12 bases separated the two germline ends. The DNA of the CDR3 is TGTGCCAGCTCACCACCGGGCGGGGAAGGTCAGCCCCAGCATTTT. Translating it yields CASSPPGGEGQPQHF.

This clone was picked up a small number of times. This sequence joins TRBV19 and TRBJ1-6; no clear D gene. In germline, CDR1 is LNHDA, CDR2 SQIVND (reference sequence). V lost 3 bases and J lost 14, with 23 bases in between. The length of the CDR3 is 16 residues. The CDR3 DNA reads TGTGCCAGTAGTATTGATAGCGCAAGGTATCTGGGATCCCTCCACTTT. Its translation: CASSIDSARYLGSLHF.

As concerns this clone: An end of the junction differs from the germline gene, which may be a read error. J is TRBJ2-7 and V is TRBV6-1; no definite D call. The germline V gene encodes CDR1 MNHNS and CDR2 SASEGT. This CDR3 region has 12 residues. CDR3 nucleotide sequence: TGTGCCAGCAGTGAAAGGCCGGCCAGATTCCTTTTC. It is translated as CASSERPARFLF.

The gene calls are TRBV7-9 and TRBJ2-6; D is ambiguous. The CDR3 is 14 residues long. V was trimmed by 5 bases and J by 0 bases, leaving 5 bases between them. Germline-derived CDR1 and CDR2 are SEHNR and FQNEAQ (reference sequence). This chain's CDR3 is CASSPASGANVLTF. The CDR3 DNA is TGTGCCAGCAGCCCTGCCTCTGGGGCCAACGTCCTGACTTTC.

The rearrangement links TRBV27 to TRBJ2-7; 8 positions match TRBD1. Germline CDR1 reads MNHEY; CDR2 reads SMNVEV (reference sequence). J gave up 5 bases and V 5 bases, and 5 bases lay outside the gene matches. The CDR3 extends over 13 amino acids. CDR3 sequence (DNA): TGTGCCAGCAGTCTGCAGGGGGCTAACGAGCAGTACTTC. It encodes CASSLQGANEQYF.

The chain has TRBV7-6 and TRBJ1-5, with unresolved D. This CDR3 has 15 amino acids. Germline assignment: CDR1 SGHVS and CDR2 FNYEAQ. Trimming took 0 bases from V and 2 from J, leaving 8 bases between them. The chain's CDR3 is CASSLAPDGNQPQHF. The CDR3, as DNA: TGTGCCAGCAGCTTAGCTCCAGACGGCAATCAGCCCCAGCATTTT.

The chain recombines TRBV5-6 with TRBJ2-3, with a tentative D call TRBD2 (6 bases). Germline CDR1 reads SGHDT; CDR2 reads YYEEEE. The CDR3 runs 12 residues. The V gene lost 4 bases and the J gene lost 9 bases, with 12 bases spanning the gap. This chain's CDR3 is CASSQTRGTQYF. In nucleotides, the CDR3 is TGTGCCAGCAGCCAAACCCGGGGGACGCAGTATTTT.

This clone has just a few counts. CDR3 coding DNA: TGTGCCAGCAGCTTAGTACGGGGGGCCCCCACAGATACGCAGTATTTT. It is translated as CASSLVRGAPTDTQYF. V gene TRBV7-9 combines with J gene TRBJ2-3; possible D gene TRBD2, 7 bases. Trimming pared 1 base from V and 2 bases from J, leaving 13 bases between. Germline V lookup: CDR1 SEHNR, CDR2 FQNEAQ (reference sequence). CDR3 length: 16 residues.

Here the CDR3 DNA reads TGTGCCAGCAGTTTGCTGTGGGGGGAGGCATACAATGAGCAGTTCTTC. Its protein product is CASSLLWGEAYNEQFF. This chain uses TRBV28 with TRBJ2-1, with D possibly TRBD2 on 6 matching bases. V lost 3 bases to trimming and J lost 4 bases, with 16 bases between them. From germline, CDR1 is MDHEN and CDR2 SYDVKM. The CDR3 covers 16 residues.

V usage is TRBV27 and J usage is TRBJ2-1; D is possibly TRBD2 (6 bases). V was cut by 1 base and J by 3 bases, with 13 bases left in between. Per germline, CDR1 MNHEY and CDR2 SMNVEV (reference sequence). This CDR3 comprises 16 residues. The DNA for the CDR3 is TGTGCCAGCAGTTTATTTACGGGGAGGCTCTACAATGAGCAGTTCTTC. The encoded protein is CASSLFTGRLYNEQFF.

The chain uses TRBV7-9 and TRBJ1-1; D perhaps matches TRBD1 (5 bases). Germline V CDR1 and CDR2: SEHNR, FQNEAQ (reference sequence). V gave up 5 bases and J gave up 10 bases, with 14 bases separating them. This CDR3 comprises 12 residues. The CDR3 region has the DNA TGTGCCAGCAGCCCGGGGAGGCAGGGAGCTTTCTTT. This translates into CASSPGRQGAFF.

The rearrangement uses TRBV6-5 and TRBJ1-1; tentative D call: TRBD1 (5 bases). The CDR3 sequence is 14 residues long. Deletions cut 7 bases from V and 6 bases from J, with 18 bases between. In germline, CDR1 is MNHEY, CDR2 SVGAGI. The CDR3 nucleotides are TGTGCCAGCACCCCGGGACTGGTGGGGTCTGAAGCTTTCTTT. Translating it yields CASTPGLVGSEAFF.

The V call is TRBV10-2, the J call TRBJ2-1, with D unclear. Germline-derived CDR1 and CDR2 are WSHSY and SAAADI. The CDR3 has 14 amino acids. Deletions cut 6 bases from V and 9 bases from J, with 18 bases between. In DNA form, the CDR3 reads TGCGCCAGCAGCCTTAGTCGGAGAAATGGTGAGCAGTTCTTC. It yields the protein CASSLSRRNGEQFF.

This clone was detected only a few times. J is TRBJ1-3 and V is TRBV6-1, with D unclear. Germline CDR1 is MNHNS and CDR2 is SASEGT. The CDR3 runs 14 residues. Trimming stripped 6 bases from V and 3 bases from J, with 12 bases between. CDR3 in amino acids: CASRGPQFGNTIYF. The CDR3 DNA sequence: TGTGCCAGCAGAGGTCCGCAATTTGGAAACACCATATATTTT.

This chain uses TRBV28 with TRBJ1-1; TRBD1 might be the D (5 bases). Trimming removed 8 bases at V and 4 bases at J, with 17 bases between. Germline loops: CDR1 MDHEN, CDR2 SYDVKM. This CDR3 comprises 14 residues. CDR3 bases: TGTGCCAGCGGGACGGGGGGGGTTGGCACTGAAGCTTTCTTT. This sequence encodes CASGTGGVGTEAFF. Based on the CDR3 plus reference TRBV28 and TRBJ1-1, the full variable domain is DVKVTQSSRYLVKRTGEKVFLECVQDMDHENMFWYRQDPGLGLRLIYFSYDVKMKEKGDIPEGYSVSREKKERFSLILESASTNQTSMYLCASGTGGVGTEAFFGQGTRLTVV.